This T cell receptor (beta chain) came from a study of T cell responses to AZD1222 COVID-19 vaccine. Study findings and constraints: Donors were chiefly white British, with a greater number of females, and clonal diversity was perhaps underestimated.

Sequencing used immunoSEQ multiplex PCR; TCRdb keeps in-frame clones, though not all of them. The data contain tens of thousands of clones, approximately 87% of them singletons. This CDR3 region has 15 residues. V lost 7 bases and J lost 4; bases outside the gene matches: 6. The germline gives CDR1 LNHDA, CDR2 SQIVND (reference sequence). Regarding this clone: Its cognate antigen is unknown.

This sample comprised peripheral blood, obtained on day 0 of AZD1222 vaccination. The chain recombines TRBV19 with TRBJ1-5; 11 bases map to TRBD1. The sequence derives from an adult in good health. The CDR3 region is CASTDGTGGNQPQHF. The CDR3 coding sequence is TGTGCCAGTACCGACGGGACAGGGGGAAATCAGCCCCAGCATTTT.